This T cell receptor beta chain was recovered during a study of T cells in Graves' hyperthyroidism and ophthalmopathy. This clonotype appeared many times. Amplified TCR beta CDR3 regions derived from RNA transcripts. First-round RT-PCR of the TCR CDR3 relied on the HTBI primer set. Using its own MiXCR run on the multiplex PCR reads, TCRdb lists one record per CDR3 protein. The table shows over 500,000 distinct CDR3 sequences, with about a sixth occurring only once. Trimming took 3 bases from V and 4 from J, leaving 10 bases between them. Germline-derived CDR1 and CDR2 are DFQATT and SNEGSKA (reference sequence). This CDR3 region has 13 residues. PBMCs came from 9 to 10 ml fresh peripheral blood.

The clonotype originates from a woman aged 18-29 years with Graves' ophthalmopathy. The chain recombines TRBV20-1 with TRBJ1-5; the D is unclear. Sequencing was carried out using blood. CDR3 in DNA: TGCAGTGCTAGGGGCAGAGATAATCAGCCCCAGCATTTT. Translating it yields CSARGRDNQPQHF.